One T cell receptor (beta chain) is described in this entry. This record belongs to a study of blood T cell repertoires in COVID-19. Looking at the study overall: PBMCs, B-cell-depleted T cells, or T cells were the source of the cDNA or gDNA that made up the material.

The CDR3 sequence is 16 residues long. The germline V and J ends were trimmed by 3 bases and 4 bases, with 15 bases remaining between them. The V gene's germline CDR1 is MNHEY and CDR2 SMNVEV (reference sequence). Per the study methods: The authors estimated nucleated cell counts from reference gene primer amplification. Method: immunoSEQ multiplex PCR; TCRdb's copy keeps in-frame clones and lacks some. V, J and clone size are those of that table, while D and trimming were read from the DNA. In the table there are more than 95,000 clones, about 88% of which are singletons. V gene TRBV27 combines with J gene TRBJ2-2; the D gene is possibly TRBD2 (6 bases). The specimen sequenced was peripheral blood. This sequence originates from a woman of 80 years or more with acute or convalescent COVID-19. The CDR3 protein is CASSLSYGGGTGELFF. DNA for the CDR3: TGTGCCAGCAGTTTGAGCTATGGGGGAGGCACCGGGGAGCTGTTTTTT.